This T cell receptor (beta chain) is from a study of CD4 T cells in relation to SARS-CoV-2 and coronaviruses. The CDR3 has 14 amino acids. Trimming at V came to 5 bases and at J to 6 bases, leaving 9 bases not matched to a gene. Germline CDR1 and CDR2: LNHDA and SQIVND (reference sequence). The table came from immunoSEQ multiplex PCR; TCRdb's copy has only in-frame clones and leaves some out. This table holds some 65,000 clones, 80% to 90% found once. The unexposed donors gave CD4+ T cells in 2011-2018, prior to COVID-19. Sequencing was carried out using memory CD4+ T cells from PBMCs. This clonotype was sampled from a human donor in good health. The chain couples TRBV19 to TRBJ2-7; 8 bases agree with TRBD1. CDR3 sequence: CASSPQTGAAEQYF. CDR3 nucleotide sequence: TGTGCCAGTAGTCCCCAGACAGGGGCGGCCGAGCAGTACTTC.